This record covers a single T cell receptor beta chain. The antigen remains undetermined. With approximately 10 days of culture completed, CD4+ T cells were isolated. Documented for the person is a PCR-confirmed SARS-CoV-2 infection occurring between March and December 2020. The vaccine given was either BNT162b2 or mRNA-1273, in two doses. In the cultures, half the medium was exchanged for IL-2 medium on days 3 and 7. Trimming cost V 0 bases and J 0 bases, with 7 bases left between them. This CDR3 spans 15 amino acids. The germline V gene encodes CDR1 SGHNT and CDR2 YYREEE (reference sequence). Method: immunoSEQ multiplex PCR; TCRdb's copy keeps in-frame clones and lacks some. The sample yields about 46,000 clones, 65% to 75% seen once. These data are taken from a study of vaccination effects on CD4 cells after COVID-19. Study as a whole: Wells of around 2.2 million PBMC each were grown with about 9.3 IU/ml IL-2 and roughly 9.2 ug/ml peptides.

Sequenced material: CD4+ T cells from PBMCs cultured without peptide, taken after COVID-19 vaccination. The TCR comes from a human donor who had a prior SARS-CoV-2 infection. The chain joins TRBV5-4 to TRBJ2-1; D uncertain. The CDR3 loop is CASSLGRSSYNEQFF. As DNA, the CDR3 is TGTGCCAGCAGCTTGGGTAGAAGCTCCTACAATGAGCAGTTCTTC.